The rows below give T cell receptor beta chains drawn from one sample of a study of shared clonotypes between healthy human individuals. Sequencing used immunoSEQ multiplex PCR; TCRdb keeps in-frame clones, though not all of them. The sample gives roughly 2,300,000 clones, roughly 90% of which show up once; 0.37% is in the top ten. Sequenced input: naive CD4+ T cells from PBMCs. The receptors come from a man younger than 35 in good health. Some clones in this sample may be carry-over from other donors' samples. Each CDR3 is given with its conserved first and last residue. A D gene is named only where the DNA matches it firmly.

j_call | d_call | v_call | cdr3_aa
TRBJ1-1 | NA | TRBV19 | CASSIRPGDEAFF
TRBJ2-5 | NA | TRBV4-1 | CASSRLLGISKETQYF
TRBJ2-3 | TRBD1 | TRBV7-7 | CASSRDRGLIDTQYF
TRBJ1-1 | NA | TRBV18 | CASSGLSGKANTEAFF
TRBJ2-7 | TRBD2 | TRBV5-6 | CASSLAGLAGRDEQYF
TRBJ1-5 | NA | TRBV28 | CASSHGQLTKPQHF
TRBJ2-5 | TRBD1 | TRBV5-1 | CASSLAPAQGAQETQYF
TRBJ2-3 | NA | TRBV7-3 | CASSLNPSTDTQYF
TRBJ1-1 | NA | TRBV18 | CASSPIHSVNSEAFF
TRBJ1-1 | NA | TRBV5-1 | CASSLVAATEAFF
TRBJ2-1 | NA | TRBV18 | CASSPIGASSDNEQFF
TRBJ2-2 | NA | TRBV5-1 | CASSGWTGELFF
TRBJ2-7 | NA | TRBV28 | CASSSLRGGEQYF
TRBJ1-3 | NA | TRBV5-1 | CASSSSPREAGNTIYF